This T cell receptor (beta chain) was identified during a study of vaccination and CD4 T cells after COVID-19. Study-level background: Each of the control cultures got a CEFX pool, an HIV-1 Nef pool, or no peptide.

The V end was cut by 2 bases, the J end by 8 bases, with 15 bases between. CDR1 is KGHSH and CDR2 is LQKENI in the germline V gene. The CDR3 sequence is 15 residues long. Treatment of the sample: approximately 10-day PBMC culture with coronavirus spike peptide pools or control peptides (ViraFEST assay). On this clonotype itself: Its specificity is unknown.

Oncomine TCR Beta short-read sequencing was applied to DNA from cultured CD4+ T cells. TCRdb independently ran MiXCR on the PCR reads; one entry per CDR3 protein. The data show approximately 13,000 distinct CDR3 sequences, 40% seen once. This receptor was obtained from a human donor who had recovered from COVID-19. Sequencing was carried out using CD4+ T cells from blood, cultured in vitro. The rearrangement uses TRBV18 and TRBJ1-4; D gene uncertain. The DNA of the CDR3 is TGTGCCAGCTCACCAGGAGTTTCAAGAGGGGAAAAACTGTTTTTT. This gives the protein CASSPGVSRGEKLFF. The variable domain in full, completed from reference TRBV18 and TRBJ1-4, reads NAGVMQNPRHLVRRRGQEARLRCSPMKGHSHVYWYRQLPEEGLKFMVYLQKENIIDESGMPKERFSAEFPKEGPSILRIQQVVRGDSAAYFCASSPGVSRGEKLFFGSGTQLSVL.